Below, 24 T cell receptor beta chains from the same sample are listed, as sequenced in a study of cytomegalovirus exposure and HLA in healthy donors. In the PCR, 60 Vbeta and 13 Jbeta primers were used. Measured with immunoSEQ multiplex PCR; TCRdb has only the in-frame clones, and not every one. The sample has 150,000 to 200,000 clones, approximately 82% seen once. The sample was PBMCs. The receptors shown here come from a man in his fifties or sixties in good health and CMV-seropositive.

In its sample, this clone was seen once. The V call is TRBV2, the J call TRBJ1-6; D not resolved. Between the trimmed V and J ends, which lost 7 bases and 7 bases, there was a span of 11 bases. This CDR3 has 13 amino acids. Germline V CDR1 and CDR2: SNHLY, FYNNEI. CDR3 protein: CASKGRRNSPLHF. For the CDR3, the DNA is TGTGCCAGCAAGGGCAGGAGGAATTCACCCCTCCACTTT.

This chain connects TRBV4-1 to TRBJ1-2; D might be TRBD1 (5 bases). The CDR3 runs to 14 residues. The V end lost 0 bases, the J end lost 2 bases, and 7 bases lay between the germline ends. The germline V gene encodes CDR1 MGHRA and CDR2 YSYEKL. The CDR3 here is CASSQDDRNYGYTF. In nucleotides, the CDR3 is TGCGCCAGCAGCCAAGACGACAGAAACTATGGCTACACCTTC.

This chain connects TRBV11-2 to TRBJ2-5, with 8 bases matching TRBD1. Gene TRBJ2-7 matches the end of the DNA better, so the J call may be wrong. Germline loops: CDR1 SGHAT, CDR2 FQNNGV. The CDR3 covers 15 residues. The CDR3 loop reads CASSLTRTGTYEQYF. CDR3 sequence (DNA): TGTGCCAGCAGCTTAACTAGGACAGGGACCTACGAGCAGTACTTC.

The chain carries TRBV27 and TRBJ2-3; D is unclear. The CDR3 length is 15 residues. Germline V gives CDR1 MNHEY, CDR2 SMNVEV (reference sequence). Trimming pared 5 bases from V and 5 bases from J, leaving 17 bases between. Here the CDR3 reads CASSPTTGARDTQYF. Written as DNA, the CDR3 is TGTGCCAGCAGTCCGACCACCGGCGCTAGAGATACGCAGTATTTT.

This sequence joins TRBV5-1 and TRBJ2-1; D may be TRBD2 (6 bases). The V gene's germline CDR1 is SGHRS and CDR2 YFSETQ. The CDR3 spans 13 residues. Trimming took 5 bases from V and 6 from J, leaving 12 bases between them. CDR3 sequence (DNA): TGCGCCAGCAGAAGTTCGACTAGCAATGAGCAGTTCTTC. Encoded protein: CASRSSTSNEQFF. The full variable domain, its missing parts supplied by reference TRBV5-1 and TRBJ2-1, is KAGVTQTPRYLIKTRGQQVTLSCSPISGHRSVSWYQQTPGQGLQFLFEYFSETQRNKGNFPGRFSGRQFSNSRSEMNVSTLELGDSALYLCASRSSTSNEQFFGPGTRLTVL.

A single count supports this clone. This chain connects TRBV2 to TRBJ2-4; D may be TRBD2 (7 bases). CDR1 is SNHLY and CDR2 is FYNNEI in the germline V gene. The CDR3 has 17 amino acids. The V end was cut by 3 bases, the J end by 0 bases, with 15 bases between. CDR3 DNA sequence: TGTGCCAGCAGTGAGGGGGGGGCGGCACTAGCCAAAAACATTCAGTACTTC. Amino acid sequence: CASSEGGAALAKNIQYF.

The rearrangement links TRBV10-3 to TRBJ2-1, with 10 bases that match TRBD2. V was clipped by 2 bases and J by 5 bases; unmatched bases: 0. Germline V gene data show CDR1 as ENHRY and CDR2 as SYGVKD. CDR3 length equals 14 residues. CDR3 amino acids: CAISEGLADNEQFF. CDR3 DNA: TGTGCCATCAGTGAGGGACTAGCGGACAATGAGCAGTTCTTC.

The J gene is TRBJ1-2, the V gene TRBV6-5, with a weak D call TRBD1 (5 bases). Trimming cost V 2 bases and J 3 bases, with 10 bases left between them. The CDR3 runs to 14 residues. Germline V gives CDR1 MNHEY, CDR2 SVGAGI. The DNA for the CDR3 is TGTGCCAGCAGTTACGCGGGGGTAGACTATGGCTACACCTTC. Its translation is CASSYAGVDYGYTF.

There are many counts of this clone. V is TRBV19 and J is TRBJ2-2; 7 nucleotides agree with TRBD2. This CDR3 spans 16 amino acids. Germline CDR1 reads LNHDA; CDR2 reads SQIVND (reference sequence). V was pared by 5 bases and J by 4 bases, with 10 bases of the junction left unmatched. The CDR3 loop is CASSWEASGSTGELFF. CDR3 sequence (DNA): TGTGCCAGTAGTTGGGAGGCTAGCGGATCCACCGGGGAGCTGTTTTTT.

This clone was seen once. The chain is built from TRBV7-3 and TRBJ2-3; 7 bases are shared with TRBD2. CDR3 length equals 15 residues. Trimming took 5 bases from V and 4 from J; bases not matched to a gene: 9. Germline V gene sequence: CDR1 SGHTA, CDR2 FQGTGA. CDR3 DNA sequence: TGTGCCAGCAGCAAGAGCGGGATGGGTGCAGATACGCAGTATTTT. Protein: CASSKSGMGADTQYF. Combining the CDR3 with reference TRBV7-3 and TRBJ2-3 gives the whole variable domain GAGVSQTPSNKVTEKGKYVELRCDPISGHTALYWYRQSLGQGPEFLIYFQGTGAADDSGLPNDRFFAVRPEGSVSTLKIQRTERGDSAVYLCASSKSGMGADTQYFGPGTRLTVL.

This sequence joins TRBV5-1 and TRBJ2-2; 8 nucleotides match TRBD2. The CDR3 consists of 16 residues. The junction had 5 bases not matched to a gene; V was cut back by 4 bases and J by 0 bases. CDR1 is SGHRS, CDR2 YFSETQ, per germline. This CDR3 reads CASSPRTSPNTGELFF. CDR3 DNA: TGCGCCAGCAGCCCCCGGACTAGCCCGAACACCGGGGAGCTGTTTTTT.

The chain couples TRBV6-4 to TRBJ2-7; 10 bases map to TRBD2. Germline-derived CDR1 and CDR2 are MRHNA and SNTAGT. CDR3 length: 13 amino acids. V gave up 6 bases and J gave up 4 bases; unmatched junction bases: 3. DNA of the CDR3: TGTGCCAGCAGCAGACTAGCGGGTTACGAGCAGTACTTC. Protein: CASSRLAGYEQYF.

The chain couples TRBV19 to TRBJ2-3; 9 bases agree with TRBD2. The CDR3 loop spans 16 amino acids. The junction had 6 bases not matched to a gene; V was cut back by 3 bases and J by 2 bases. Germline-derived CDR1 and CDR2 are LNHDA and SQIVND (reference sequence). The CDR3 coding sequence is TGTGCCAGTAGTATGGGTATAGCGGGAGTCACAGATACGCAGTATTTT. It yields the protein CASSMGIAGVTDTQYF.

The chain has TRBV7-9 and TRBJ1-6; D ambiguous. This CDR3 region has 12 residues. Germline loops: CDR1 SEHNR, CDR2 FQNEAQ (reference sequence). Trimming cost V 5 bases and J 6 bases, with 5 bases left between them. CDR3 loop: CASSLSNSPLHF. DNA for the CDR3: TGTGCCAGCAGCCTTAGTAATTCACCCCTCCACTTT.

This clone appeared once. The chain recombines TRBV6-6 with TRBJ1-1; 9 nucleotides align to TRBD1. V was clipped by 5 bases and J by 5 bases; unmatched bases: 9. This CDR3 has 15 amino acids. The germline CDR1 and CDR2 sequences are MNHNY and SVGAGI (reference sequence). CDR3 nucleotides: TGTGCCAGCAGTCCCACGACAGGGGGGAAGACTGAAGCTTTCTTT. As protein: CASSPTTGGKTEAFF.

This chain links TRBV5-1 with TRBJ1-5; tentative D call: TRBD1 (5 bases). This CDR3 spans 15 amino acids. CDR1 and CDR2 (germline): SGHRS, YFSETQ. Trimming took 0 bases from V and 1 from J, leaving 8 bases between them. CDR3 sequence reads: CASSLVGGSNQPQHF. The CDR3 DNA follows: TGCGCCAGCAGCTTGGTGGGGGGAAGCAATCAGCCCCAGCATTTT. The whole variable domain, remainder taken from reference TRBV5-1 and TRBJ1-5, is KAGVTQTPRYLIKTRGQQVTLSCSPISGHRSVSWYQQTPGQGLQFLFEYFSETQRNKGNFPGRFSGRQFSNSRSEMNVSTLELGDSALYLCASSLVGGSNQPQHFGDGTRLSIL.

This chain uses TRBV4-1 with TRBJ1-2; D might be TRBD1 (6 bases). The CDR3 runs 15 residues. Germline V gene data show CDR1 as MGHRA and CDR2 as YSYEKL. The ends were cut back, 0 bases at V and 4 bases at J, with 12 bases in the middle. The CDR3 coding sequence is TGCGCCAGCAGCCAAGATGGGGGCCTCAGCTATGGCTACACCTTC. It translates to CASSQDGGLSYGYTF.

The chain employs TRBV28 and TRBJ1-2; D is unresolved. There are 14 residues in the CDR3. The V gene lost 1 base and the J gene lost 7 bases, with 13 bases spanning the gap. The V gene's germline CDR1 is MDHEN and CDR2 SYDVKM. DNA of the CDR3: TGTGCCAGCAGTTTATACGACTTCATGGGTGGCTACACCTTC. Protein sequence: CASSLYDFMGGYTF.

The count of this clone is one. The chain links TRBV5-1 to TRBJ2-5, with TRBD1 identical over 7 bases. Germline assignment: CDR1 SGHRS and CDR2 YFSETQ. CDR3 length: 15 amino acids. V was pared by 4 bases and J by 5 bases, with 11 bases of the junction left unmatched. The CDR3 DNA sequence: TGCGCCAGCAGCCTGAACTTCGTGGGACAGGAGACCCAGTACTTC. This encodes CASSLNFVGQETQYF.

V is TRBV29-1 and J is TRBJ1-2, with 7 bases matching TRBD1. CDR1 SQVTM and CDR2 ANQGSEA come from the germline V gene. The CDR3 has 12 residues. V shed 7 bases, J shed 4 bases, and the junction held 6 bases outside the gene matches. CDR3 protein: CSATGQTYGYTF. The CDR3 bases are TGCAGCGCTACGGGACAGACCTATGGCTACACCTTC.

J is TRBJ2-5 and V is TRBV14; no firm D call. CDR3 length equals 15 residues. Germline CDR1 reads SGHDN; CDR2 reads FVKESK. Trimming left V 0 bases short and J 3 bases short, with 11 bases between. The CDR3 sequence is CASSQDLHSKETQYF. The CDR3 nucleotides read TGTGCCAGCAGCCAAGATTTGCACTCCAAAGAGACCCAGTACTTC. Variable domain in full (rest from reference TRBV14 and TRBJ2-5): EAGVTQFPSHSVIEKGQTVTLRCDPISGHDNLYWYRRVMGKEIKFLLHFVKESKQDESGMPNNRFLAERTGGTYSTLKVQPAELEDSGVYFCASSQDLHSKETQYFGPGTRLLVL.

The gene calls are TRBV11-2 and TRBJ2-1; 7 nucleotides agree with TRBD1. Germline V gene lookup returns CDR1 SGHAT and CDR2 FQNNGV. The CDR3 loop spans 14 amino acids. The V and J ends lost 1 base and 5 bases, in that order; junction bases with no gene match: 2. CDR3 amino acids: CASSLVGTDNEQFF. As DNA, the CDR3 is TGTGCCAGCAGCTTAGTGGGGACAGACAATGAGCAGTTCTTC.

The genes are TRBV7-9 and TRBJ1-2; 7 nucleotides agree with TRBD1. The germline V gene has CDR1 SEHNR and CDR2 FQNEAQ (reference sequence). This CDR3 is built from 16 residues. V dropped 5 bases and J dropped 0; count of bases not matched to a gene: 9. DNA for the CDR3: TGTGCCAGCAGCGCGTACCGGGACAGATCTAACTATGGCTACACCTTC. Protein product: CASSAYRDRSNYGYTF.

The chain uses TRBV29-1 and TRBJ2-3, with a possible D match to TRBD2 (6 bases). Trimming shortened V by 5 bases and J by 1 base, and 19 bases separated the two germline ends. The CDR3 contains 16 residues. The V gene's germline CDR1 is SQVTM and CDR2 ANQGSEA. This chain's CDR3 is CSVKPRGGKGTDTQYF. The CDR3 nucleotides read TGCAGCGTTAAACCACGTGGGGGGAAGGGCACAGATACGCAGTATTTT.